The present T cell receptor beta chain was sequenced within a study of cytomegalovirus exposure and HLA in healthy donors. Study-wide points: The study recorded some 160 TCR beta chains that were cytomegalovirus-associated.

PCR employed 60 Vbeta and 13 Jbeta primers. Here immunoSEQ multiplex PCR was the method, and the copy in TCRdb shows in-frame clones only, minus some. Among 150,000 to 200,000 clones listed, around 85% were seen once. As to this clone: The antigen remains unidentified.

The CDR3 has 11 amino acids. CDR1 and CDR2 from the germline V gene are GTSNPN and SVGIG (reference sequence). The V end lost 5 bases, the J end lost 6 bases, and 9 bases lay between the germline ends. Source material: PBMCs. This sequence originates from a man between 18 and 29 years old in good health and CMV-seropositive. The chain recombines TRBV30 with TRBJ2-3; the D gene is possibly TRBD1 (6 bases). The CDR3: CAWGGRDTQYF. The CDR3, as DNA: TGTGCCTGGGGGGGCCGGGATACGCAGTATTTT.